This TCR beta chain was identified in a study of blood T cells in healthy people across ages. Primed by a sample-barcoded 5' primer and a J-beta primer mix, a second PCR proceeded for roughly 7 to 12 cycles. TCRdb reprocessed the 5' RACE reads with MiXCR, giving one entry per CDR3 protein. Here the sample spans around 1,000,000 distinct CDR3 sequences, under 30% being singletons. This CDR3 contains 21 residues. Germline V gives CDR1 MNHEY, CDR2 SVGAGI. Isolated PBMCs totaled at least 6.5 million in each sample. These sequences were also reported in another study, on T cells of mothers and their children.

This chain links TRBV6-5 with TRBJ2-5; possibly TRBD1 for D (7 bases). The J call may be incorrect, as the DNA end agrees better with TRBJ2-7. This receptor was obtained from a girl under 10 years old in good health. The sequenced material came from blood. CDR3 protein: CASSYSGSGGLNYRAVYEQYF. Here the CDR3 DNA reads TGTGCCAGCAGTTACTCCGGGTCAGGGGGGCTGAACTACCGAGCCGTCTACGAGCAGTACTTC.